This T cell receptor (beta chain) was sequenced during a study of cytomegalovirus exposure and HLA in healthy donors. Broader study findings: It was only CMV serostatus that was available as immune exposure information. In a later analysis, donors in an Asian-associated ancestry cluster reportedly had fewer N-insertions in productive TCRs than the cohort mean. For most TCR beta V segments, an earlier analysis put the productive rate at about 90% or about 30% of the time. The authors reported that TCR beta sequences could predict HLA-A and HLA-B alleles. These predictions were accurate for most subjects in the first cohort.

V lost 7 bases and J lost 1, with 11 bases in between. The CDR3 consists of 15 residues. Germline V gene lookup returns CDR1 MDHEN and CDR2 SYDVKM. The PCR ran on 60 Vbeta and 13 Jbeta primers. Method: immunoSEQ multiplex PCR; TCRdb's copy keeps in-frame clones and lacks some. The sample holds about 180,000 clones; 70% to 80% are singletons and the top ten take approximately 1.3%. In regard to this clone: Its antigen is not identified.

This receptor was obtained from a young man in good health and CMV-seronegative. The sample taken for sequencing was PBMCs. This chain uses TRBV28 with TRBJ1-6; D gene unclear. CDR3 nucleotide sequence: TGTGCCAGCACGTCGGAGATTTCCTATAATTCACCCCTCCACTTT. This encodes CASTSEISYNSPLHF.